This TCR beta chain was identified in a study of control samples from healthy donors and cancer patients (dated by TCRdb to the early 2020s). The library was generated by the immunoSEQ multiplex PCR assay. Entries here come from immuneACCESS through TCRdb and include only in-frame sequences with V and J called. Some clones fail to appear in such tables; in the studies checked, an unresolved V gene covers under half of the shortfall, and the cause of the remainder is unknown. A total of some 150,000 clones appear in this sample, over 95% of them only once. The ten most abundant clones make up approximately 1% of the sample. Trimmed from V: 6 bases; trimmed from J: 4 bases; junction bases lacking a gene match: 11. According to the germline V gene (reference sequence), CDR1 reads LNHDA and CDR2 reads SQIVND. Including cysteine and phenylalanine, the CDR3 has 16 amino acids. Only CDR3 DNA remains: 48 bases, in frame from the first base.

A word on this clone: No antigen is known for it. No base quality values were provided; no much bigger clone lies one nucleotide off.

This clonotype was sampled from a woman aged 25 to 45 in good health. The sequence joins TRBV19 to TRBJ2-3, with 9 central nucleotides matching TRBD1. Sequencing input: blood. For the CDR3, the sequence is CASRTGGQGRPDTQYF. The DNA is as follows: TGTGCCAGTAGGACCGGCGGACAGGGGAGACCAGATACGCAGTATTTT.